The subject of this entry is one TCR beta chain. The germline V gene encodes CDR1 MNHNS and CDR2 SASEGT. This CDR3 spans 13 amino acids. The V end was cut by 5 bases, the J end by 3 bases, with 10 bases between. Here immunoSEQ multiplex PCR was the method, and the copy in TCRdb shows in-frame clones only, minus some. The table has tens of thousands of clones, less than 90% seen once. These data are taken from a study of OX40 agonist ivuxolimab in advanced cancers. The sequence came from an adult with an advanced solid tumor such as melanoma, head and neck, liver or kidney cancer. The specimen comprised CD4+ or CD8+ T cells sorted from blood, sampled in a trial of the OX40 agonist ivuxolimab. This rearrangement joins TRBV6-1 to TRBJ1-1; no reliable D call. CDR3 protein: CASSPGWYTEAFF. The CDR3 nucleotides are TGTGCCAGCAGTCCCGGGTGGTACACTGAAGCTTTCTTT.